The 22 T cell receptor beta chains below were found in one sample sequenced in a study of blood T cell repertoires in COVID-19. Repertoires were generated with immunoSEQ multiplex PCR, while TCRdb's copy carries only in-frame clones and drops some. Here the sample spans some 240,000 clones, over 75% being singletons. The sequenced sample consisted of PBMCs or T cells enriched from blood (not recorded which). Receptor source: a woman aged 40 to 50 who had been exposed to COVID-19.

CDR3: CASSTTARGNQPQHF. The CDR3 DNA follows: TGCGCCAGCAGCACGACTGCTCGGGGAAATCAGCCCCAGCATTTT. This rearrangement joins TRBV5-1 to TRBJ1-5, with unresolved D. This CDR3 region has 15 residues. CDR1 SGHRS and CDR2 YFSETQ come from the germline V gene. V lost 4 bases and J 4 bases, leaving 15 bases between the germline ends.

This clone turned up a few times. V usage is TRBV5-1 and J usage is TRBJ2-1, with D hard to call. V lost 7 bases and J lost 1, with 12 bases in between. CDR3 length equals 14 residues. The germline gives CDR1 SGHRS, CDR2 YFSETQ. CDR3 in DNA: TGCGCCAGCGCTCTTACCCAGTCCTACAATGAGCAGTTCTTC. It specifies CASALTQSYNEQFF.

This clone was seen more than once but under ten times. The chain uses TRBV6-5 and TRBJ2-2; possible D gene TRBD2, 6 bases. The V gene's germline CDR1 is MNHEY and CDR2 SVGAGI. The CDR3 has 14 residues. V lost 5 bases and J 3 bases, leaving 10 bases between the germline ends. CDR3 protein: CASSPEGDTGELFF. As DNA, the CDR3 is TGTGCCAGCAGTCCGGAGGGAGACACCGGGGAGCTGTTTTTT.

V is TRBV20-1 and J is TRBJ1-1, with 8 bases aligning to TRBD1. From germline, CDR1 is DFQATT and CDR2 SNEGSKA (reference sequence). V was clipped by 3 bases and J by 0 bases; unmatched bases: 6. The length of the CDR3 is 15 residues. CDR3 nucleotide sequence: TGCAGTGCTAGTCGACAGGGGCTCATGAACACTGAAGCTTTCTTT. Amino acids: CSASRQGLMNTEAFF.

This CDR3 is CASHPPGTGEREAFF. The CDR3 region has the DNA TGTGCCAGTCACCCGCCGGGGACAGGGGAACGGGAAGCTTTCTTT. The chain combines TRBV19 with TRBJ1-1; TRBD1 matches 10 bases. The V segment lost 8 bases and the J segment 8 bases; nucleotides outside the gene matches: 14. Germline lookup yields CDR1 LNHDA and CDR2 SQIVND (reference sequence). The CDR3 runs 15 residues.

This clone has more than one count but fewer than ten. This sequence joins TRBV4-2 and TRBJ2-1, with a weak D call TRBD2 (5 bases). Germline assignment: CDR1 LGHNA and CDR2 YNFKEQ. The CDR3 has 17 amino acids. The V gene lost 0 bases and the J gene lost 8 bases, with 20 bases spanning the gap. CDR3 in DNA: TGTGCCAGCAGCCAAGATCTATCGAGGGCTAGGACTGATGAGCAGTTCTTC. Its protein product is CASSQDLSRARTDEQFF.

This clone was seen once. J is TRBJ2-3 and V is TRBV19, with D possibly TRBD2 on 5 matching bases. Looked up from germline, CDR1 is LNHDA and CDR2 is SQIVND (reference sequence). The CDR3 runs to 11 residues. V lost 8 bases and J 8 bases, leaving 11 bases between the germline ends. For the CDR3, the DNA is TGTGCCAGTGGTCTCGCGGGTACGCAGTATTTT. Its translation: CASGLAGTQYF.

The V gene is TRBV28, the J gene TRBJ1-4; 9 bases are shared with TRBD1. The V and J ends lost 8 bases and 5 bases, in that order; junction bases with no gene match: 3. CDR1 MDHEN and CDR2 SYDVKM come from the germline V gene. This CDR3 is built from 13 residues. The CDR3, as DNA: TGTGCCAGCTACGGACAGGGGAATGAAAAACTGTTTTTT. It translates to CASYGQGNEKLFF.

This chain joins TRBV7-9 and TRBJ1-3, with D possibly being TRBD1 (6 bases). V dropped 4 bases and J dropped 6 bases, with 13 bases sitting between them. CDR3 size: 14 residues. Per the germline V gene, CDR1 is SEHNR and CDR2 is FQNEAQ (reference sequence). DNA for the CDR3: TGTGCCAGCAGCTACCGGACAGCCGCAAACACCATATATTTT. This encodes CASSYRTAANTIYF.

This chain uses TRBV5-4 with TRBJ2-1, with 7 bases that match TRBD1. Germline values: CDR1 SGHNT, CDR2 YYREEE (reference sequence). Trimming removed 0 bases from V and 7 bases from J; junction bases left unmatched: 7. The CDR3 length is 15 residues. The CDR3 DNA follows: TGTGCCAGCAGCTTGGACGGACAGGCCCAGAATGAGCAGTTCTTC. Its protein product is CASSLDGQAQNEQFF.

The table lists this clone with a count of one. This chain joins TRBV27 and TRBJ1-4, with 7 bases fitting TRBD1. The CDR3 loop spans 14 amino acids. V lost 4 bases, J lost 8 bases, and 7 bases stayed unmatched. The germline CDR1 and CDR2 sequences are MNHEY and SMNVEV (reference sequence). The CDR3: CASSSGTVREKLFF. As DNA, the CDR3 is TGTGCCAGCAGTTCCGGGACAGTTCGCGAAAAACTGTTTTTT.

The CDR3 nucleotides are TGTGCCAGCAGCCCACGCTTGACCGGGAGGGCCGTAGCGGCAGATACGCAGTATTTT. Protein product: CASSPRLTGRAVAADTQYF. The rearrangement links TRBV7-2 to TRBJ2-3; TRBD2 agrees at 8 bases. With 5 bases clipped from V and 4 bases from J, the junction kept 20 bases outside the gene matches. CDR1 SGHTA and CDR2 FQGNSA come from the germline V gene. The CDR3 length is 19 residues. Filled out from reference TRBV7-2 and TRBJ2-3, the complete variable domain reads GAGVSQSPSNKVTEKGKDVELRCDPISGHTALYWYRQSLGQGLEFLIYFQGNSAPDKSGLPSDRFSAERTGGSVSTLTIQRTQQEDSAVYLCASSPRLTGRAVAADTQYFGPGTRLTVL.

CDR3 sequence reads: CASSDRDSQETQYF. CDR3 nucleotide sequence: TGTGCCAGCAGTGATAGGGACAGCCAAGAGACCCAGTACTTC. The V gene is TRBV6-6, the J gene TRBJ2-5; 7 bases line up with TRBD1. CDR3 length equals 14 residues. CDR1 and CDR2 (germline): MNHNY, SVGAGI (reference sequence). Trimming removed 5 bases from V and 1 base from J; junction bases left unmatched: 4.

The chain has TRBV4-2 and TRBJ1-5; D might be TRBD1 (5 bases). Germline values: CDR1 LGHNA, CDR2 YNFKEQ. This CDR3 is built from 17 residues. The V and J ends lost 4 bases and 0 bases respectively, with 16 bases between them. In nucleotides, the CDR3 is TGTGCCAGCAGCCCCGCTGATGACAGCCATAGCAATCAGCCCCAGCATTTT. This sequence encodes CASSPADDSHSNQPQHF.

DNA for the CDR3: TGTGCCAGCAGTGCTTCCGGGGCCAACGTCCTGACTTTC. It yields the protein CASSASGANVLTF. This chain connects TRBV2 to TRBJ2-6, with unresolved D. Germline V gene sequence: CDR1 SNHLY, CDR2 FYNNEI. V shed 4 bases and J shed 4 bases, with 5 bases lying between them. This CDR3 has 13 residues.

This clone was detected only once. The J gene is TRBJ1-3, the V gene TRBV30; D possibly corresponds to TRBD1 (6 bases). Germline V gene sequence: CDR1 GTSNPN, CDR2 SVGIG (reference sequence). Deletions cut 4 bases from V and 0 bases from J, with 10 bases between. The CDR3 consists of 14 residues. Written as DNA, the CDR3 is TGTGCCTGGATGGGACAACTCTCTGGAAACACCATATATTTT. It translates to CAWMGQLSGNTIYF.

J is TRBJ2-2 and V is TRBV28; D is unresolved. The CDR3 has 12 amino acids. Germline V gene sequence: CDR1 MDHEN, CDR2 SYDVKM. V dropped 3 bases and J dropped 3 bases, with 2 bases sitting between them. For the CDR3, the DNA is TGTGCCAGCAGTTTCTACACCGGGGAGCTGTTTTTT. Protein product: CASSFYTGELFF. The full variable domain, its missing parts supplied by reference TRBV28 and TRBJ2-2, is DVKVTQSSRYLVKRTGEKVFLECVQDMDHENMFWYRQDPGLGLRLIYFSYDVKMKEKGDIPEGYSVSREKKERFSLILESASTNQTSMYLCASSFYTGELFFGEGSRLTVL.

The chain is built from TRBV2 and TRBJ1-5; D possibly corresponds to TRBD1 (6 bases). CDR1 SNHLY and CDR2 FYNNEI come from the germline V gene. This CDR3 region has 16 residues. V was cut by 11 bases and J by 5 bases, with 25 bases left in between. This CDR3 reads CAVLHGDNVGYQPQHF. The CDR3 DNA sequence: TGTGCCGTCCTGCACGGGGACAATGTCGGCTATCAGCCCCAGCATTTT.

The gene calls are TRBV20-1 and TRBJ1-1; D uncertain. From germline, CDR1 is DFQATT and CDR2 SNEGSKA (reference sequence). The length of the CDR3 is 14 residues. V was clipped by 3 bases and J by 3 bases, with 14 bases between them. CDR3 nucleotides: TGCAGTGCTAGTGATCAGGCGTGGGACACTGAAGCTTTCTTT. This codes for CSASDQAWDTEAFF.

This rearrangement joins TRBV2 to TRBJ2-3, with 10 positions matching TRBD2. J lost 1 base, V lost 6 bases, and 4 bases had no gene match. This CDR3 has 15 residues. Germline CDR1 SNHLY, CDR2 FYNNEI. The CDR3 DNA sequence: TGTGCCAGCAGGTTAGCGGGGGGACGCACAGATACGCAGTATTTT. It specifies CASRLAGGRTDTQYF.

The chain carries TRBV6-5 and TRBJ1-4, with D possibly matching TRBD1 (5 bases). Looked up from germline, CDR1 is MNHEY and CDR2 is SVGAGI. Trimming pared 11 bases from V and 7 bases from J, leaving 14 bases between. The CDR3 extends over 12 amino acids. Here the CDR3 reads CALGGIGEKLFF. In DNA form, the CDR3 reads TGTGCCCTGGGGGGGATTGGTGAAAAACTGTTTTTT.

The rearrangement uses TRBV5-5 and TRBJ1-1; D is unclear. CDR1 is SGHKS and CDR2 is YYEKEE in the germline V gene (reference sequence). The ends were cut back, 4 bases at V and 4 bases at J, with 26 bases in the middle. The CDR3 has 18 residues. The CDR3 bases are TGTGCCAGCAGCACGGGAGGAGCGGGCCCAAATGGGTTCACTGAAGCTTTCTTT. Its translation: CASSTGGAGPNGFTEAFF. The variable domain in full, with the rest retrieved from reference TRBV5-5 and TRBJ1-1, is DAGVTQSPTHLIKTRGQQVTLRCSPISGHKSVSWYQQVLGQGPQFIFQYYEKEERGRGNFPDRFSARQFPNYSSELNVNALLLGDSALYLCASSTGGAGPNGFTEAFFGQGTRLTVV.